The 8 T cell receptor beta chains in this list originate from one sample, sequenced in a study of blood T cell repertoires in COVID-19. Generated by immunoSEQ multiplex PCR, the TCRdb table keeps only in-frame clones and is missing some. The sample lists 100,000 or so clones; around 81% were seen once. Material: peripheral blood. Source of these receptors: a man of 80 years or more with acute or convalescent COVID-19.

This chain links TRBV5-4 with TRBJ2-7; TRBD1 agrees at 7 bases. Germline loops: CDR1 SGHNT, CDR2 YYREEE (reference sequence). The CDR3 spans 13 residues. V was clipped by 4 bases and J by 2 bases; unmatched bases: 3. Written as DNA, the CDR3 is TGTGCCAGCAGCCATGGACAGGCCTACGAGCAGTACTTC. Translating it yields CASSHGQAYEQYF.

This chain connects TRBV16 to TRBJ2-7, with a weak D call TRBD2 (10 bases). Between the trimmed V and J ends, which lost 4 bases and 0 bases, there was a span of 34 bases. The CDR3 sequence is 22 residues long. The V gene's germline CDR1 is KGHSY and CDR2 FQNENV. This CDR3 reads CASSPRDRVNLGASGSSYEQYF. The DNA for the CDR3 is TGTGCCAGCAGCCCCCGGGACAGGGTAAATTTAGGGGCTAGCGGGAGCTCCTACGAGCAGTACTTC.

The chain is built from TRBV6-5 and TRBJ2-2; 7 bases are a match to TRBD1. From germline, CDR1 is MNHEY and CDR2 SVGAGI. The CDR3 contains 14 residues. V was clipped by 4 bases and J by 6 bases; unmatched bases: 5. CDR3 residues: CASSSGGSAGELFF. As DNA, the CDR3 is TGTGCCAGCAGTTCAGGGGGATCCGCCGGGGAGCTGTTTTTT.

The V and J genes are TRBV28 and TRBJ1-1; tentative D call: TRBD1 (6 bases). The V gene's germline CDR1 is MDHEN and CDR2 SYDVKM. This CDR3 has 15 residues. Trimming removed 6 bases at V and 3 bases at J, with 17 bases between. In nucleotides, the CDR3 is TGTGCCAGCAGGGCCGGAGGGGGGAGGGACACTGAAGCTTTCTTT. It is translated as CASRAGGGRDTEAFF.

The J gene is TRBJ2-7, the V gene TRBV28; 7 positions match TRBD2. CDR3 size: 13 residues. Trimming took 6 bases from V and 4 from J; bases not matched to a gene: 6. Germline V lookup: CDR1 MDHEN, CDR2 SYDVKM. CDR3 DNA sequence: TGTGCCAGCAGAGTGACAGCGGGGTACGAGCAGTACTTC. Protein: CASRVTAGYEQYF.

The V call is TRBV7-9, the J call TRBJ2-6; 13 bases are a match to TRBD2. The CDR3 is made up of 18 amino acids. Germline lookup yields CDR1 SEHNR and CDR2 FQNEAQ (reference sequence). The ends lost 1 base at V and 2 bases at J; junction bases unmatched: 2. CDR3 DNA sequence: TGTGCCAGCAGCTTAGAAGGACTAGCGGGAGCTGGGGCCAACGTCCTGACTTTC. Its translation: CASSLEGLAGAGANVLTF. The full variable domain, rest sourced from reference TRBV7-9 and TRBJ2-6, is DTGVSQNPRHKITKRGQNVTFRCDPISEHNRLYWYRQTLGQGPEFLTYFQNEAQLEKSRLLSDRFSAERPKGSFSTLEIQRTEQGDSAMYLCASSLEGLAGAGANVLTFGAGSRLTVL.

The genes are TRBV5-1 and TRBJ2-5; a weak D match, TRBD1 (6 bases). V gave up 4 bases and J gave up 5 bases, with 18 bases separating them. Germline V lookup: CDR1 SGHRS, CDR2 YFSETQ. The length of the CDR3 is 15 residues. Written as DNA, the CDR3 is TGCGCCAGCAGCGGCACAGGGAGCGTATACGAGACCCAGTACTTC. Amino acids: CASSGTGSVYETQYF.

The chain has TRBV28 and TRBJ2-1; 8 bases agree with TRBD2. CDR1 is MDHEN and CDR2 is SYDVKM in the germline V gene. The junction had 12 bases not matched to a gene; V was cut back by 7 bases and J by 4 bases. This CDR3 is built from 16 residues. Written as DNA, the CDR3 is TGTGCCAGCACCTACCCCGTGGCGGGAGGTTACAATGAGCAGTTCTTC. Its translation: CASTYPVAGGYNEQFF.